Each of the 16 T cell receptor beta chains below was sequenced from the same sample in a study of regulatory T cells in long-lasting Graves disease. The TCR beta library used iRepertoire HTBI primers with Arm-PCR amplification of CDR3. In TCRdb, the multiplex PCR reads were re-called with MiXCR into one record per CDR3 protein. The repertoire consists of about 470,000 distinct CDR3 sequences, with roughly 20% occurring once and the leading ten covering 6.5% to 8%. The time point is: persistent/refractory GD, antithyroid drugs over 5 years with positive TRAb. PBMC RNA was the source of the TCR library. The starting material was peripheral blood mononuclear cells (PBMCs), obtained when the disease was refractory, from a patient treated with antithyroid drugs. The receptors were gathered from a female donor with Graves disease.

V is TRBV27 and J is TRBJ2-7; 8 bases align to TRBD1. This CDR3 region has 15 residues. Trimming at V came to 7 bases and at J to 5 bases, leaving 13 bases not matched to a gene. CDR1 and CDR2 from the germline V gene are MNHEY and SMNVEV (reference sequence). The CDR3: CASTSKGRGLDEQYF. The DNA for the CDR3 is TGTGCCAGCACCTCGAAAGGCAGGGGGCTCGACGAGCAGTACTTC.

This clonotype was detected ten times or more. The CDR3 loop reads CASSSRQGFGEETQYF. In DNA, the CDR3 is TGTGCCAGCAGCTCCCGACAGGGGTTCGGAGAAGAGACCCAGTACTTC. The chain links TRBV11-2 to TRBJ2-5, with TRBD1 matching 8 bases. With 4 bases clipped from V and 3 bases from J, the junction kept 10 bases outside the gene matches. Germline CDR1 and CDR2: SGHAT and FQNNGV. The CDR3 is 16 amino acids.

This clonotype was counted a few times. This chain uses TRBV5-1 with TRBJ1-4; D unresolved. The CDR3 has 15 residues. V gave up 0 bases and J gave up 6 bases, with 12 bases separating them. Per germline, CDR1 SGHRS and CDR2 YFSETQ. CDR3 amino acids: CASSLDSFGDEKLFF. For the CDR3, the DNA is TGCGCCAGCAGCTTGGACAGCTTCGGGGATGAAAAACTGTTTTTT.

The table lists this clonotype with a few counts. V and J are TRBV5-1 and TRBJ2-1; 8 bases align to TRBD1. The CDR3 is 14 amino acids. The V gene end was trimmed by 4 bases and the J gene end by 6 bases; junction bases not matched to a gene: 6. Looked up from germline, CDR1 is SGHRS and CDR2 is YFSETQ. The CDR3 here is CASSPGTGLNEQFF. In DNA form, the CDR3 reads TGCGCCAGCAGCCCCGGGACAGGACTCAATGAGCAGTTCTTC.

The gene calls are TRBV9 and TRBJ2-7; 8 bases map to TRBD2. The length of the CDR3 is 14 residues. Germline CDR1 reads SGDLS; CDR2 reads YYNGEE. The V and J ends lost 4 bases and 5 bases, in that order; junction bases with no gene match: 8. The CDR3 DNA reads as TGTGCCAGCAGCTCGCACGGACTAGCAGACGAGCAGTACTTC. It translates to CASSSHGLADEQYF. The full variable domain, with the rest looked up from reference TRBV9 and TRBJ2-7, is DSGVTQTPKHLITATGQRVTLRCSPRSGDLSVYWYQQSLDQGLQFLIQYYNGEERAKGNILERFSAQQFPDLHSELNLSSLELGDSALYFCASSSHGLADEQYFGPGTRLTVT.

In its sample, this clonotype was seen a few times. The chain links TRBV9 to TRBJ2-7, with D possibly called TRBD1 or TRBD2 (5 bases each). V lost 4 bases, J lost 3 bases, and 14 bases lay in between. This CDR3 region has 14 residues. The germline CDR1 and CDR2 sequences are SGDLS and YYNGEE. This CDR3 reads CASSPRDGYYEQYF. The CDR3, as DNA: TGTGCCAGCAGCCCCAGGGACGGATACTACGAGCAGTACTTC. The entire variable domain, with the rest obtained from reference TRBV9 and TRBJ2-7, is as follows: DSGVTQTPKHLITATGQRVTLRCSPRSGDLSVYWYQQSLDQGLQFLIQYYNGEERAKGNILERFSAQQFPDLHSELNLSSLELGDSALYFCASSPRDGYYEQYFGPGTRLTVT.

This clonotype was detected ten times or more. The genes are TRBV14 and TRBJ2-7; D unclear. The ends were cut back, 6 bases at V and 1 base at J, with 13 bases in the middle. The CDR3 length is 14 residues. The germline gives CDR1 SGHDN, CDR2 FVKESK. The CDR3 nucleotides read TGTGCCAGCAGTCAGGAATCCGGATCCTACGAGCAGTACTTC. As protein: CASSQESGSYEQYF.

This clonotype was seen once. The junction does not match germline at one end; this may be a read error. The chain couples TRBV12-3 or TRBV12-4 to TRBJ2-4; TRBD1 agrees at 7 bases. The CDR3 is 16 residues long. CDR3: CASSPYSGTAKSIQYF. CDR3 nucleotide sequence: TGTGCCAGCAGTCCCTACTCCGGGACAGCAAAAAGCATTCAGTACTTC.

On this clonotype itself: A much larger clone differs by one base, so this may be a read error. The chain carries TRBV7-8 and TRBJ2-7; TRBD1 matches at 8 bases. The CDR3 is made up of 14 amino acids. The germline V gene encodes CDR1 SGHVS and CDR2 FQNEAQ. The CDR3: CASSLFRQGNEQHF. For the CDR3, the DNA is TGTGCCAGCAGCTTATTTAGACAGGGGAACGAGCAGCACTTC.

This clonotype was seen a handful of times. This chain joins TRBV20-1 and TRBJ2-7; the D gene is possibly TRBD2 (6 bases). V was shortened by 6 bases and J by 7 bases, with 10 bases between the two germline ends. Looked up from germline, CDR1 is DFQATT and CDR2 is SNEGSKA (reference sequence). CDR3 size: 10 residues. The DNA for the CDR3 is TGCAGTGCGGAGGGGTGGGAGCAGTACTTC. This gives the protein CSAEGWEQYF.

This clonotype appeared once. Possible read error: a much larger clone is one base away. The V and J genes are TRBV7-2 and TRBJ2-5, with 8 bases fitting TRBD2. V was clipped by 4 bases and J by 1 base; unmatched bases: 5. Germline CDR1 SGHTA, CDR2 FQGNSA. This CDR3 region has 15 residues. CDR3 bases: TGTGCCAGCAGCTACTGTCGGGGGGGCCAAGAGACCCAGTACTTC. It translates to CASSYCRGGQETQYF.

Ten or more counts support this clonotype. The V call is TRBV6-1, the J call TRBJ1-4, with 9 bases aligning to TRBD1. V shed 7 bases and J 6 bases; nucleotides not matched to a gene: 9. The CDR3 has 15 amino acids. Germline CDR1 MNHNS, CDR2 SASEGT. The CDR3 DNA sequence: TGTGCCAGCATAAAACAGGGGGCTGGTGATGAAAAACTGTTTTTT. This encodes CASIKQGAGDEKLFF.

The J gene is TRBJ2-7, the V gene TRBV19, with 7 bases fitting TRBD2. Germline loops: CDR1 LNHDA, CDR2 SQIVND (reference sequence). Trimming took 1 base from V and 0 from J; bases not matched to a gene: 0. The CDR3 contains 14 residues. DNA of the CDR3: TGTGCCAGTAGTATAGGCGGGAGCTCCTACGAGCAGTACTTC. Translating it yields CASSIGGSSYEQYF. The full variable domain, with the rest looked up from reference TRBV19 and TRBJ2-7, is DGGITQSPKYLFRKEGQNVTLSCEQNLNHDAMYWYRQDPGQGLRLIYYSQIVNDFQKGDIAEGYSVSREKKESFPLTVTSAQKNPTAFYLCASSIGGSSYEQYFGPGTRLTVT.

Here the CDR3 DNA reads TGTGCCAGCAGTTCAGTAGGGGGTAAAGGGGGGCCCGGTTCCGAGCAGTACTTC. Translation: CASSSVGGKGGPGSEQYF. This chain links TRBV28 with TRBJ2-7; tentatively, D is TRBD1 or TRBD2 (6 bases each). Germline CDR1 and CDR2: MDHEN and SYDVKM. CDR3 length: 18 amino acids. Trimming took 4 bases from V and 6 from J, leaving 28 bases between them.

V gene TRBV5-1 combines with J gene TRBJ1-2, with D possibly being TRBD1 (6 bases). The CDR3 contains 16 residues. Trimming cost V 0 bases and J 0 bases, with 12 bases left between them. The V gene's germline CDR1 is SGHRS and CDR2 YFSETQ. CDR3 DNA: TGCGCCAGCAGCTTGGACAGGGCGCTACCTAACTATGGCTACACCTTC. The encoded protein is CASSLDRALPNYGYTF.

This clonotype has more than one count but fewer than ten. The J gene is TRBJ2-1, the V gene TRBV7-3, with 8 bases lining up with TRBD2. Germline V CDR1 and CDR2: SGHTA, FQGTGA. This CDR3 contains 17 residues. V dropped 5 bases and J dropped 2; count of bases not matched to a gene: 11. In DNA form, the CDR3 reads TGTGCCAGCAGCCGCGACACTACTAGCGGCACCTACAATGAGCAGTTCTTC. Its protein product is CASSRDTTSGTYNEQFF.